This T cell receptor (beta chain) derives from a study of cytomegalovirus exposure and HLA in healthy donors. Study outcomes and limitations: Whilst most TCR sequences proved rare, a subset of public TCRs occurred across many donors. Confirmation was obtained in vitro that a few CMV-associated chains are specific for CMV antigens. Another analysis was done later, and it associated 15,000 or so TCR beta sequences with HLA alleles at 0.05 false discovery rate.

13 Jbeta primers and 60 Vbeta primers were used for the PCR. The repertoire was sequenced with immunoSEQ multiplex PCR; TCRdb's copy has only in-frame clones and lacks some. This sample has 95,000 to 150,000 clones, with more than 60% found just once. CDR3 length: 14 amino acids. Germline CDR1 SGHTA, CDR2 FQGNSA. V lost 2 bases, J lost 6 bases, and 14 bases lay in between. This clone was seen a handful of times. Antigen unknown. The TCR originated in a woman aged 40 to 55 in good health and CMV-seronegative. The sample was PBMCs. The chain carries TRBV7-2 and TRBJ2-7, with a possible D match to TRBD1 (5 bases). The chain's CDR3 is CASSLKVRAGEQYF. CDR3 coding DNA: TGTGCCAGCAGCTTAAAGGTCAGGGCAGGCGAGCAGTACTTC. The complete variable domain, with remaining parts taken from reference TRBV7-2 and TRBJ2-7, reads GAGVSQSPSNKVTEKGKDVELRCDPISGHTALYWYRQSLGQGLEFLIYFQGNSAPDKSGLPSDRFSAERTGGSVSTLTIQRTQQEDSAVYLCASSLKVRAGEQYFGPGTRLTVT.